This T cell receptor (beta chain) comes out of a study of T cells after yellow fever vaccination (dated by TCRdb to between 2019 and 2020). About the investigation overall: Libraries from fractions with low cell numbers were prepared with the SMART-Seq v4 Ultra Low Input RNA kit. Two healthy male donors, one aged 18 to 30 and one aged 30 to 40 years, were included in the cohort. Blood was drawn at multiple timepoints before and after primary and secondary immunization, with bulk PBMC replicates and cell subsets isolated. To track T-cell clones before and after primary and booster YFV17D yellow fever vaccination, bulk TCR alpha and beta repertoires were sequenced longitudinally.

Taken with the paper, the label for treatment or condition translates to: live attenuated yellow fever vaccine strain. At each blood-draw timepoint, two biological replicates of bulk PBMCs were collected. A standard Ficoll-Paque protocol was used to isolate PBMCs from peripheral blood. RNA was extracted with TriZol from bulk PBMCs, CD4 and CD8 fractions, and dextramer-positive and dextramer-negative fractions. TCR cDNA was synthesized by 5'RACE template switching, through which a universal primer site and unique molecular identifiers were introduced. cDNA synthesis was primed from both the TCR alpha and TCR beta constant segments. Library amplification involved two PCR steps, and the second step added sample barcodes and sequencing adapters. Sequencing of libraries was done on Illumina HiSeq 2500 (2x100 bp) or NovaSeq (2x150 bp). In the source study's methods: Demultiplexing of reads and collapsing into UMI consensus sequences were performed with MIGEC, and V(D)J alignment was carried out with MiXCR. Clonotypes responding to the vaccine were identified with edgeR on replicate PBMC samples, with the criteria of FDR below 0.01 and a log2 fold change above 5 up to day 15. Each bulk clonotype was labeled CD4 or CD8 based on which sequenced repertoire, CD4 or CD8, contained the clonotype at higher abundance. The public reads were reanalyzed by TCRdb: fastp trimming at Q25, MiXCR alignment, in-frame beta chains only. Rows with one shared CDR3 protein collapse into an entry with the most common genes and DNA. V and J calls and clone size were set by TCRdb, not the authors. The sample table lists about 550,000 distinct CDR3 sequences, roughly a fifth of them with a count of one. The ten largest account for roughly an eighth of the sample.

This clonotype was seen only a few times. Its antigen remains undetermined. No base qualities exist here, and no much larger clone lies one base off it. The study at large found these results: Compared with the primary T-cell response, the secondary T-cell response was weaker but faster, peaking on day 5 rather than day 15. Computational filtering was required because FACS-sorted repertoires could contain abundant contaminating clonotypes from the bulk population. Only a couple of donors were included in the study, so the extent to which the findings can be generalized is limited. A small share of clonotypes was detected in both CD4 and CD8 compartments, with the overlap likely arising from convergent recombination. Most clones expanded after primary vaccination were re-detected after the booster (almost 97% of CD4 and around nine tenths of CD8), suggesting broad memory maintenance.

This TCR came from a man aged 25-40 years who received the YFV17D yellow fever vaccine. The sequences come from PBMCs, collected 15 days after the yellow fever booster vaccination.

Here the CDR3 is given as CAISELGGAYEQYF. The DNA is as follows: TGTGCCATCAGTGAGTTAGGGGGCGCCTACGAGCAGTACTTC. Recombination joined TRBV10-3 with TRBJ2-7, with 7 middle bases fitting TRBD1. Via the germline V gene, CDR1 is ENHRY and CDR2 SYGVKD. Relative to germline, V is missing 1 base and J is missing 2 bases, with 2 bases of the junction outside any gene match. The CDR3, from cysteine to phenylalanine, totals 14 residues. Just the 42-base CDR3 DNA is kept, in frame starting at base 1.